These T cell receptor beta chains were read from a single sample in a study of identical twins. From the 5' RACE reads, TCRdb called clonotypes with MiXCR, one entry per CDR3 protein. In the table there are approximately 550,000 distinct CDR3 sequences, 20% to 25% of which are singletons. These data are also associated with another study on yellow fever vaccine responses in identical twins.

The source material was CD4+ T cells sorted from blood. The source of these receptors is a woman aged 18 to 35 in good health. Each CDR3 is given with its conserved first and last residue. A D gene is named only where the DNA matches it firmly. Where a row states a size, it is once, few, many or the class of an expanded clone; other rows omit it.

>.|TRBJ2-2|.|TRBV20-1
TGCAGTGCTCGCCGAGGAGGGGGGGCCGGGGAGCTGTTTTTT
CSARRGGGAGELFF
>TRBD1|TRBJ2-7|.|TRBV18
TGTGCCAGCTCACCTGATCACCGGGACAGATCTATCTACGAGCAGTACTTC
CASSPDHRDRSIYEQYF
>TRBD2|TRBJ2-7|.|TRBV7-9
TGTGCCAGCAGCTTAGGAACCGGGACTAGCGGGCTCGGTGAGCAGTACTTC
CASSLGTGTSGLGEQYF
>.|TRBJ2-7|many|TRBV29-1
TGCAGCGTTGGATCCCGGGCCCGGGGGGAGCAGTACTTC
CSVGSRARGEQYF
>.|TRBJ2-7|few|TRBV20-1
TGCAGTGCTAGAGGGGGGAGAGGTGCCTACGAGCAGTACTTC
CSARGGRGAYEQYF
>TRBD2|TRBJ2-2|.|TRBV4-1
TGCGCCAGCAGGGACGTAGCGGGGGGGAACACCGGGGAGCTGTTTTTT
CASRDVAGGNTGELFF
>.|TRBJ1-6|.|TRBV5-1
TGCGCCAGCAGCTCGGGGGAAGATTCACCCCTCCACTTT
CASSSGEDSPLHF
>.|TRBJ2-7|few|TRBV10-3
TGTGCCATCAGCGATGACAGTAAGTCGGAGCAGTACTTC
CAISDDSKSEQYF
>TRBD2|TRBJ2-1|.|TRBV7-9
TGTGCCAGCAGCTTAGTCGGACTAGCGTCGGATGAGCAGTTCTTC
CASSLVGLASDEQFF
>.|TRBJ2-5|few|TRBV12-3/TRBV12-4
TGTGCCAGCCTAGGATATGAACAGGATGGGGCGACCCAGTACTTC
CASLGYEQDGATQYF
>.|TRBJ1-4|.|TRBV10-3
TGTGCCATCAGTGTAGGGGGAACTAATGAAAAACTGTTTTTT
CAISVGGTNEKLFF
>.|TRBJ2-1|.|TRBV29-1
TGCAGCGTTGGGGGTTTAGGTGAGCAGTTCTTC
CSVGGLGEQFF
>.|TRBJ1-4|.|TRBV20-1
TGCAGTGCTAGTGGGACTACTAATGAAAAACTGTTTTTT
CSASGTTNEKLFF
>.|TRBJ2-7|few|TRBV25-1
TGTGCCAGCAGTGAACCCTGGAGCTACGAGCAGTACTTC
CASSEPWSYEQYF
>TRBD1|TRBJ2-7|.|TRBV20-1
TGCAGTGCTAGAGCTACAGGGGGTAACGAGCAGTACTTC
CSARATGGNEQYF
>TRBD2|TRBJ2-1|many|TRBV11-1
TGTGCCAGCAGCTTATTCTTAGGAGCGGGAGGACTCTCCTACAATGAGCAGTTCTTC
CASSLFLGAGGLSYNEQFF
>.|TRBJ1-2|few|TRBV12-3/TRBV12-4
TGTGCCAGCAGTTTAGCGCCACAGCATTATGGCTACACCTTC
CASSLAPQHYGYTF
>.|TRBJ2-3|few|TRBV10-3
TGTGCCATCAGTGGCGCATTCGGGTCCGCAGGAGATACGCAGTATTTT
CAISGAFGSAGDTQYF
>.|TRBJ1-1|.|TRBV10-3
TGTGCCATCAGTGACAGGGGTAGGGGCACTGAAGCTTTCTTT
CAISDRGRGTEAFF
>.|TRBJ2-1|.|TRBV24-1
TGTGCCACCAGTGATCAGGTGGCCAGCCCAAATGAGCAGTTCTTC
CATSDQVASPNEQFF
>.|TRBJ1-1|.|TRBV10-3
TGTGCCATCAGTGAGACAGCGAACACTGAAGCTTTCTTT
CAISETANTEAFF
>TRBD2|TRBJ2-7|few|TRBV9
TGTGCCAGCAGCGTGGCGGGGGATCGCTACGAGCAGTACTTC
CASSVAGDRYEQYF
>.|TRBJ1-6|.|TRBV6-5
TGTGCCAGCAGTTACCAAGCGTGGGCAGGCTCTAATTCACCCCTCCACTTT
CASSYQAWAGSNSPLHF
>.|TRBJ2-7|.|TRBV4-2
TGTGCCAGCAGCCAAGACGATAGCGGATTGGCCTACGAGCAGTACTTC
CASSQDDSGLAYEQYF
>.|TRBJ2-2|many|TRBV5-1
TGCGCCAGCAGCCTGAGGACATCGGGGGAGCTGTTTTTT
CASSLRTSGELFF
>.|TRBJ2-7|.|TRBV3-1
TGTGCCAGCAGCCAAGGTCCCAGCCGCGGCTACCCCGAGCAGTACTTC
CASSQGPSRGYPEQYF
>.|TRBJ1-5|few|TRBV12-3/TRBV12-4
TGTGCCAGCAGTTTAGGTAGTCTTCAGCCCCAGCATTTT
CASSLGSLQPQHF
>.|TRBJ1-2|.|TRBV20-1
TGCAGTGCTCCCCAGACAGGCCGGGGCTATGGCTACACCTTC
CSAPQTGRGYGYTF
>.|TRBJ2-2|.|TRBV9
TGTGCCAGCAGCCTCCTGGGAGCTGGTGGCACCGGGGAGCTGTTTTTT
CASSLLGAGGTGELFF
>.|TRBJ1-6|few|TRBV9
TGTGCCAGCAGTCGAGGACAGTACGGTAATTCACCCCTCCACTTT
CASSRGQYGNSPLHF
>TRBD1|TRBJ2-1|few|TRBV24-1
TGTGCCACCAGATCGACCGGGACAGGGGCTGAAGGGCAGTTCTTC
CATRSTGTGAEGQFF
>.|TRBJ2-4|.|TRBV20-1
TGCAGTGCTAGAGCCTCCCTAGCCAAAAACATTCAGTACTTC
CSARASLAKNIQYF
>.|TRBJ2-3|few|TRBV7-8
TGTGCCAGCAGCTTAGCGCACTTCTTGGATACGCAGTATTTT
CASSLAHFLDTQYF
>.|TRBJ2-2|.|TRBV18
TGTGCCAGCTCACCACCGGGACATGACACCGGGGAGCTGTTTTTT
CASSPPGHDTGELFF
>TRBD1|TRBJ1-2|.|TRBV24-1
TGTGCCACCAGTGATCGACAGGGGAACTATGGCTACACCTTC
CATSDRQGNYGYTF
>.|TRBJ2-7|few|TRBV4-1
TGCGCCAGCAGCCAAAGGGGCATCCACGAGCAGTACTTC
CASSQRGIHEQYF
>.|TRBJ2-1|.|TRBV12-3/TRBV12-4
TGTGCCAGCAGCCTCACTCGTGGGCACAATGAGCAGTTCTTC
CASSLTRGHNEQFF
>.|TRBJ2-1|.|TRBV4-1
TGCGCCAGCAGCCAAGATAGATACGGGAGAGGTAATGAGCAGTTCTTC
CASSQDRYGRGNEQFF
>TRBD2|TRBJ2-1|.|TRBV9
TGTGCCAGCAGCGAAGGCCTATCTCTAGCGGGAGTAGGAAATGAGCAGTTCTTC
CASSEGLSLAGVGNEQFF
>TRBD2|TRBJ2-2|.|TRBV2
TGTGCCAGCAGTGAAGCGCTTGGGCTAGCGGGGGCACCGAACACCGGGGAGCTGTTTTTT
CASSEALGLAGAPNTGELFF
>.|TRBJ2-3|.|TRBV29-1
TGCAGCGTTGAGAGTAGCACAGATACGCAGTATTTT
CSVESSTDTQYF
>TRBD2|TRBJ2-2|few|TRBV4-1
TGCGCCAGCAGAAGAGCGGGAGTGGTCGGGGAGCTGTTTTTT
CASRRAGVVGELFF
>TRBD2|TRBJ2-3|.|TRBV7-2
TGTGCCAGCAGGCAGACTAGCGACCGCACAGATACGCAGTATTTT
CASRQTSDRTDTQYF
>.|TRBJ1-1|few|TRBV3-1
TGTGCCAGCAGCCTGCCAGGGACTAACACTGAAGCTTTCTTT
CASSLPGTNTEAFF
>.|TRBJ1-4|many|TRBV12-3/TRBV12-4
TGTGCCAGCTGGGGGTTCAACGAAAAACTGTTTTTT
CASWGFNEKLFF
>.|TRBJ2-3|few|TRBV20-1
TGCAGCACAGGGGGGGTTAGCACAGATACGCAGTATTTT
CSTGGVSTDTQYF
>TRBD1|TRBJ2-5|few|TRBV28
TGTGCCAGCCAGACAGGGGGGGAGACCCAGTACTTC
CASQTGGETQYF
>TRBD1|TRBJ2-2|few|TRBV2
TGTGCCAGCAGTGAAGTGGGGACAGGGGCCGGGGAGCTGTTTTTT
CASSEVGTGAGELFF
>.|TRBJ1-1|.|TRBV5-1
TGCGCCAGCAGCTTGGGCGGGGGTAAGGACACTGAAGCTTTCTTT
CASSLGGGKDTEAFF
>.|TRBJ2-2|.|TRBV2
TGTGCCAGCACATCCGGTAGCGGGGAGCTGTTTTTT
CASTSGSGELFF
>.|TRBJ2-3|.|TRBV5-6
TGTGCCAGCAGCTTTCTGGTGACTAACACAGATACGCAGTATTTT
CASSFLVTNTDTQYF
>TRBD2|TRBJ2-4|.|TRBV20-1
TGCAGTGCTGTACTAGCGGAAAACATTCAGTACTTC
CSAVLAENIQYF
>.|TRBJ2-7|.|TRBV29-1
TGCAGCGCGCTTGGAGGGAATGGCTACGAGCAGTACTTC
CSALGGNGYEQYF
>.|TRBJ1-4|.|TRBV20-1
TGCAGTGCTAAGGGTGGGGGAACTAATGAAAAACTGTTTTTT
CSAKGGGTNEKLFF
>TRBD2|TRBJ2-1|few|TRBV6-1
TGTGCCGTAAAAGCCGGGACTAGCGGGGGTGATGAGCAGTTCTTC
CAVKAGTSGGDEQFF
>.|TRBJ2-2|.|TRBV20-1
TGCAGTGCTAGAAGTGGGAGGAACACCGGGGAGCTGTTTTTT
CSARSGRNTGELFF
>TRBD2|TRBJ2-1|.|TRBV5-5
TGTGCCAGCAGCTGGCCCACCGGGACTAGCAATGAGCAGTTCTTC
CASSWPTGTSNEQFF